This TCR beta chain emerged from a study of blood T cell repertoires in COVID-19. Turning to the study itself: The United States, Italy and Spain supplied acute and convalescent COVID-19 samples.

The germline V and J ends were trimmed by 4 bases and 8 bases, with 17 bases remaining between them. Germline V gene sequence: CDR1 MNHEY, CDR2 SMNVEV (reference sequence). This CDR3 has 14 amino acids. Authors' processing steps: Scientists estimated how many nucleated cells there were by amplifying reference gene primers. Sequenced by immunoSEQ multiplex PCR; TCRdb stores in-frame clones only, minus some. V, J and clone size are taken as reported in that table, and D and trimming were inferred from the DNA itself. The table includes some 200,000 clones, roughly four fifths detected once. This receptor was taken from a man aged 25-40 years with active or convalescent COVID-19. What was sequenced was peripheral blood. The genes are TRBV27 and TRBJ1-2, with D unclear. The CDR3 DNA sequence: TGTGCCAGCAGTTATGGCGGATCGGTGAGGGGCTACACCTTC. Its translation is CASSYGGSVRGYTF.